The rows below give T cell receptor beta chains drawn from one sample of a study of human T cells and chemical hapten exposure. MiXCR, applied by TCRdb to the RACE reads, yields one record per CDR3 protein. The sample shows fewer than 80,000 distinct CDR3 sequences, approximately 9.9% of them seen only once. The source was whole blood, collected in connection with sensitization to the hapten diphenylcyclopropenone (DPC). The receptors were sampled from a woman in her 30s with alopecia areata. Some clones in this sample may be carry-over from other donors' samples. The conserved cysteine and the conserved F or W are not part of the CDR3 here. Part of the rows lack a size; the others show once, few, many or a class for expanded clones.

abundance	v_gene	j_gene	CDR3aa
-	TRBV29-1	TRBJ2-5	SGTVQETQY
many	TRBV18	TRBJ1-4	ASSPKGRDEKLF
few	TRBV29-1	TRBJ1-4	SVAEGPNEKLF
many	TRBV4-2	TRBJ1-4	ASSQGLSTGTGREKLF
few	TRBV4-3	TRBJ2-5	ASSQDYGGPKETQY
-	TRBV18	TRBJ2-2	ASSSGQGNTGELF
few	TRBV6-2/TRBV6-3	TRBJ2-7	ASSGTLYEQY
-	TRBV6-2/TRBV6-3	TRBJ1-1	ASRPPGRVYTEAF
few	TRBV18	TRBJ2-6	ASSGSSRNSQSLLRSGANVLT
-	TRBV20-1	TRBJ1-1	SASGNTEAF
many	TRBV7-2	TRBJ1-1	ASSLQGSMNTEAF
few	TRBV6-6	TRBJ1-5	ASSPQGGPQPQH
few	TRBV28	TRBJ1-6	ASSRQGYGSPLH
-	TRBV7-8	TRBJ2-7	ASSSDRYEQY
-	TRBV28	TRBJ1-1	ASSLGQSPTEAF
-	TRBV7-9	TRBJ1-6	ASSYQGADSPLH
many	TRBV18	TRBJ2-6	ASSPAGANVLT
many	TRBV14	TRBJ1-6	ASSPPLSPLH